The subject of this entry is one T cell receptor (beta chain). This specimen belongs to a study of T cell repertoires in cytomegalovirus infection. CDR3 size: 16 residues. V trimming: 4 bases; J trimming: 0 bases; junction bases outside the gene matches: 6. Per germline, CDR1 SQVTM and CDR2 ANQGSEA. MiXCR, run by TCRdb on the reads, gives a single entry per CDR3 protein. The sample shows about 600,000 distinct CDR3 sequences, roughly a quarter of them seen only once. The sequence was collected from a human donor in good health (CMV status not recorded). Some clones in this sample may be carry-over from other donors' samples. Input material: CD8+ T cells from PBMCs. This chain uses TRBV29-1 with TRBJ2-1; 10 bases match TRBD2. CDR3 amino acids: CSVAGVAGGSYNEQFF. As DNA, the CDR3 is TGCAGCGTTGCCGGGGTAGCGGGGGGCTCCTACAATGAGCAGTTCTTC.